This TCR beta chain was profiled in a study of OX40 agonist ivuxolimab in advanced cancers. With regard to the full study: Ivuxolimab, which targeted the costimulatory receptor OX40 (CD134), was an agonistic, fully human IgG2 monoclonal antibody. Intravenous ivuxolimab was administered to patients every 2 weeks at six dose levels: 0.01, 0.1, 0.3, 1.5, 3 and 10 mg/kg. Among the roughly 52 dose-escalation patients, 19 had hepatocellular carcinoma, around 15 melanoma, 9 renal cell carcinoma and 9 head and neck cancer. In the dose-escalation cohort, about four fifths of patients were male, and the mean age was around 60 years with a range of 23 to 79. Patients were allowed to have had prior anti-PD-1, anti-PD-L1 or anti-CTLA-4 therapy, and 40% of the dose-escalation patients had previously received checkpoint inhibitors. Partial responses occurred in three dose-escalation patients, of whom one had hepatocellular carcinoma and two had cutaneous melanoma. The point of sequencing TCRbeta in the periphery was to test whether ivuxolimab changed TCR sequence diversity and drove clonal T-cell expansion. The monotherapy dose-escalation portion (N of about 50 patients) of the phase I ivuxolimab trial is reported in the paper.

Notes on this clone: Its binding antigen is unknown. Base quality data are lacking; no much larger clone is found one base away.

The trial excluded patients who had a history of autoimmune disease or who were on systemic immunosuppression. Peripheral blood for TCR sequencing was collected from all dose cohorts at baseline, on cycle 4 day 1, and on cycle 7 day 1. The samples were drawn from a first-in-human, open-label, multicenter phase I dose-escalation trial of ivuxolimab. Adults with locally advanced or metastatic melanoma, renal cell, hepatocellular, or head and neck squamous cell carcinoma were enrolled in the trial. Before TCR sequencing, CD4+ and CD8+ T cells were separately sorted from peripheral blood. To sequence the TCRbeta CDR3 region, genomic DNA was isolated from the sorted cells. The immunoSEQ Assay was used to sequence the TCRbeta CDR3 regions. TCRdb limited this immuneACCESS table to in-frame rearrangements with V and J called. A share of clones is missing; checked studies link under half to unresolved V genes, and the rest is unexplained. Counted in this sample were 74,000 or so clones; approximately 86% of them appeared once. Of the sample, approximately 2.1% falls within the top ten clones.

In the germline V gene, CDR1 corresponds to MNHEY and CDR2 to SVGAGI. The CDR3 has 13 amino acids, counting the end cysteine and phenylalanine. The retained sequence is limited to the CDR3, 39 bases, with the frame set at the first base. The junction carries 13 bases between V and J, which are trimmed by 4 bases and 7 bases respectively. What the authors observed across the whole study: In the 0.1-3.0 mg/kg groups, partial responders were among the patients with the lowest normalized peripheral clonal expansion, particularly in CD8+ T cells. After ivuxolimab, expanded clones were on average more numerous among CD8+ T cells than among CD4+ T cells. At doses of 0.1 to 3.0 mg/kg, clonal expansion of both CD4+ and CD8+ T cells in blood was seen between baseline and week 6. The antigen specificity of the clonally expanded peripheral T cells was not determined. Low levels of normalized T-cell clonal expansion were also seen in some nonresponding patients.

This chain is built from TRBV6-5 and TRBJ1-2; the D gene is unclear. This receptor was taken from an adult with an advanced solid tumor such as melanoma, head and neck, liver or kidney cancer. This specimen was CD4+ or CD8+ T cells sorted from blood, taken in a trial of the OX40 agonist ivuxolimab. The sequence in DNA is TGTGCCAGCAGTTCCGCTCAGGCTTTTGGCTACACCTTC. Its amino acids are CASSSAQAFGYTF.